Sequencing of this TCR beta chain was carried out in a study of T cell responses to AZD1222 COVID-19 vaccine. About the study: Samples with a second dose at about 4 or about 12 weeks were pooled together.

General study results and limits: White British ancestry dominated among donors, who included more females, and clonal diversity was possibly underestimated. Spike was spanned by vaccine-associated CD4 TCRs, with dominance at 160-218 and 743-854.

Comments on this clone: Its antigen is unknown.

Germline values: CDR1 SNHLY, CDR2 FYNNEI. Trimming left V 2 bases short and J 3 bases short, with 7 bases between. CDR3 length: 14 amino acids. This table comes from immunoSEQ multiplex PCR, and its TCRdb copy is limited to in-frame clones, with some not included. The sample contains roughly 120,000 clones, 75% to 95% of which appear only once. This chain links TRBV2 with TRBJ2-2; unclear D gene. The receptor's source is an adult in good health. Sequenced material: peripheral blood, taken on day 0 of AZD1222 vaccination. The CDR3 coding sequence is TGTGCCAGCAGTGAAATCGCCTACACCGGGGAGCTGTTTTTT. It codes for CASSEIAYTGELFF.